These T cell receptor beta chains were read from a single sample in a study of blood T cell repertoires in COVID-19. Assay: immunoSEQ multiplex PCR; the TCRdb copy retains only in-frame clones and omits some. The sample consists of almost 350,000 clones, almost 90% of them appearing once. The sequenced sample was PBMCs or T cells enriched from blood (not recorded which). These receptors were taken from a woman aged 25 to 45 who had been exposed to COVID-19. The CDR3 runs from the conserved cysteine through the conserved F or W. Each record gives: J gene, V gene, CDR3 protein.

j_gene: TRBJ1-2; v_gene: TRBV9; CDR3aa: CASSAGGQGYTF
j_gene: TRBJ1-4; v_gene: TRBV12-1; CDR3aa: CASSFGTPGNEKLFF
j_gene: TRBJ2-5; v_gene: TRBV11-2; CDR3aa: CASSLVGTYQETQYF
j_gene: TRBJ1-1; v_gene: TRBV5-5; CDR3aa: CASSLEATGGKAFF
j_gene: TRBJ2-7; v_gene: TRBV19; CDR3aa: CASSLTQGRSYEQYF
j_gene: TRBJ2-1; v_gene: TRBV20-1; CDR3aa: CSASVRGAGYEQFF
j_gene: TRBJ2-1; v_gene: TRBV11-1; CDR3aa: CASSLNPSSYNEQFF
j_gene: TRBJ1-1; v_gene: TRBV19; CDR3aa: CASSMGTVGTEAFF
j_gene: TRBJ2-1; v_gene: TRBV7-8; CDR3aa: CASSLELAGVNEQFF
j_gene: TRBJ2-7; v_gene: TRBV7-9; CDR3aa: CASSSGTAVPYEQYF
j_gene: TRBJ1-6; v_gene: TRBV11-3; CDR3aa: CASSLGGSPLHF
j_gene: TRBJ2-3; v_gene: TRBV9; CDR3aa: CASSFLSGRGTDTQYF
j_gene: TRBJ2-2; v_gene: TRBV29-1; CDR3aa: CSVEDRTAPRGELFF
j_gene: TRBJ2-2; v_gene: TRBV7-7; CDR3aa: CASSLSSRNTGELFF
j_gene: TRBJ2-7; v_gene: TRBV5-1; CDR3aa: CASSPTRADSYEQYF
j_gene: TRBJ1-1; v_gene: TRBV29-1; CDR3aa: CSVRQGGTEAFF